The text below deals with one T cell receptor (beta chain). The sample comes from a study of blood T cell repertoires in COVID-19. Turning to the study itself: Sample material is recorded as cDNA or gDNA derived from T cells, B-cell-depleted T cells, or PBMCs.

Sequencing was performed with immunoSEQ multiplex PCR; in TCRdb, only in-frame clones are kept and a portion is missing. The data contain 150,000 to 200,000 clones, more than 85% of them seen just once; the ten biggest clones take up about 6.5%. The CDR3 totals 16 residues. Trimming removed 5 bases from V and 2 bases from J; junction bases left unmatched: 8. Germline lookup yields CDR1 MNHEY and CDR2 SMNVEV (reference sequence). Sequencing was performed on peripheral blood. This chain connects TRBV27 to TRBJ1-3; 8 bases line up with TRBD1. The TCR originated in a woman older than 75 in a cohort sampled during active or convalescent COVID-19. In nucleotides, the CDR3 is TGTGCCAGCAGTCCCGGGGACAGGACTCCTGGAAACACCATATATTTT. Translation gives CASSPGDRTPGNTIYF.